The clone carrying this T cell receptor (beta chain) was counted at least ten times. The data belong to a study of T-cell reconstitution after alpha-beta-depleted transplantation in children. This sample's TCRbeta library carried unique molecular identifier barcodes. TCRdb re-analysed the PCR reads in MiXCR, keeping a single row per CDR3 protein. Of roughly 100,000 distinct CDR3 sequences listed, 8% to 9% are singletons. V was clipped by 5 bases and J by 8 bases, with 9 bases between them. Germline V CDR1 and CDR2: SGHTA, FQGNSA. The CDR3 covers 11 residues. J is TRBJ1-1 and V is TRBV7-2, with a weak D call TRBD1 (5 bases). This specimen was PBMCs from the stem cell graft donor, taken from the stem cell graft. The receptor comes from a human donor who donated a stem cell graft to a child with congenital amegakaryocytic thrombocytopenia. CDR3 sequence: CASSPYREAFF. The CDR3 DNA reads TGTGCCAGCAGCCCCTACAGGGAAGCTTTCTTT.